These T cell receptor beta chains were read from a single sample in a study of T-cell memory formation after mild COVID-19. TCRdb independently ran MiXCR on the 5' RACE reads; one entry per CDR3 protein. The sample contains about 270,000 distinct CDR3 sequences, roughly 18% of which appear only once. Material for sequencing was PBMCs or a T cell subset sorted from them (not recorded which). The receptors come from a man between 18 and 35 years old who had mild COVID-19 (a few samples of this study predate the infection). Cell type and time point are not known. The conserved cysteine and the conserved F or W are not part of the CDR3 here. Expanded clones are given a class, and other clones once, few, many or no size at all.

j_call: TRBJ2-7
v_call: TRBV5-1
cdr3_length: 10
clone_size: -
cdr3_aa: ASSLEDGEQY

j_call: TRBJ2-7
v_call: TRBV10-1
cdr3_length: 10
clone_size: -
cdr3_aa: ASRGDRGEQY

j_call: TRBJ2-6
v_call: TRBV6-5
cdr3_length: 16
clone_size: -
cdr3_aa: ASSSLAGGPSGANVLT

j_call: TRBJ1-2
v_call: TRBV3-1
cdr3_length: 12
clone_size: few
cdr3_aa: ASSPTSGGYGYT

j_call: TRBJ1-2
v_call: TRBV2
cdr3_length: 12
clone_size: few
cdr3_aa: ASSATVANYGYT

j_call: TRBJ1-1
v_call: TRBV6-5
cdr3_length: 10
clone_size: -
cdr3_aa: ASRAQGVEAF

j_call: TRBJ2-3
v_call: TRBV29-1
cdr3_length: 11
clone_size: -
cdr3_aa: SVLGGRSDTQY

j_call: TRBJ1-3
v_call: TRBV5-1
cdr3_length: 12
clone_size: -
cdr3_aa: ASSGGSSGNTIY

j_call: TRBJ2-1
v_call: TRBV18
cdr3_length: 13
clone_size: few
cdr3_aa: ASSRGLGLYNEQF

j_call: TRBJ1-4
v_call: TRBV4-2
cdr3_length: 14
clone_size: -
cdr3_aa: ASSQAGTATNEKLF

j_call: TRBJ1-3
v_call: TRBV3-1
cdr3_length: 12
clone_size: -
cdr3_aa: ASSLYRDGNTIY

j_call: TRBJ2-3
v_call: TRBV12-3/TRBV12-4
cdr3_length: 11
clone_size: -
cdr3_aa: ASSWGAADTQY

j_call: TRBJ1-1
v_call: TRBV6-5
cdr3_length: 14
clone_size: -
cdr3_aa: ASSYSIDGGNTEAF

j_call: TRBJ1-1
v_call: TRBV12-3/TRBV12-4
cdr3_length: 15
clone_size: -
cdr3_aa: ASSSKGAVLGGFEAF

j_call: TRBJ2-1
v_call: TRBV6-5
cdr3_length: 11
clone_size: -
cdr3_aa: ASSYGDYNEQF

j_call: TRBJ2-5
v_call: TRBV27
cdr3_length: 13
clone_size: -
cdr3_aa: ASSERRDYRETQY

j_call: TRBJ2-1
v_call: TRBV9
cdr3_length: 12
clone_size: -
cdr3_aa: ASSVGDTYNEQF

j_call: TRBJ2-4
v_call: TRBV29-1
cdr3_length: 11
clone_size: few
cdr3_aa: SVDSRYTNIQY

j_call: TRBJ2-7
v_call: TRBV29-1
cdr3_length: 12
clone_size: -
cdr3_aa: SVDTGGGLYEQY

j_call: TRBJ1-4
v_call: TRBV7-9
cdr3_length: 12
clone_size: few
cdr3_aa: ASSSWDGSEKLF

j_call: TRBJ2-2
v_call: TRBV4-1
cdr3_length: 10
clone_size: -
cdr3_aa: ASSSHSGELF

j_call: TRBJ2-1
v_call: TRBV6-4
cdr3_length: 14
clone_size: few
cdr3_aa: ASSDGWTSEYNEQF

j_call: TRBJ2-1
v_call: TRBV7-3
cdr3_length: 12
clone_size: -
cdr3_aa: ASSSPDGYNEQF

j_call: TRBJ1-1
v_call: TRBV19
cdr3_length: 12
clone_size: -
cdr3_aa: ASSRGPVNTEAF

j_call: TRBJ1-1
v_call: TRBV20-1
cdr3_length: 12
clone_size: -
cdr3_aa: SARKGAQNTEAF

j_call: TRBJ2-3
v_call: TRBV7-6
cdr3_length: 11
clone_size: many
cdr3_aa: ASSFGGSDTQY

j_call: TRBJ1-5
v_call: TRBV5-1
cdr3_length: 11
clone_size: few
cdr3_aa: ASSLQGEQPQH

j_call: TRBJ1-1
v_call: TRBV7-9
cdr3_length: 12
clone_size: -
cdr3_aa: ASSQIGANTEAF

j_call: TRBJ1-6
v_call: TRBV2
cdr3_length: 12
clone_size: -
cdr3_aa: ASRPGSIDSPLH

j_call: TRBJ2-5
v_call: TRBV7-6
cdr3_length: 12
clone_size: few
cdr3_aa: ASSQVHSGATQY

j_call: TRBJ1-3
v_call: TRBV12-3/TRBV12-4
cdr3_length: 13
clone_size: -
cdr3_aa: ASSLQGQGTDTIY

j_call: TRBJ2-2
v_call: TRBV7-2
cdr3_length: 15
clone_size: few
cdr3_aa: ASSFLFGGRAIGELF

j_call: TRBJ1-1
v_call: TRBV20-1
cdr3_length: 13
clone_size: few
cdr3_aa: SASWQGGAITEAF

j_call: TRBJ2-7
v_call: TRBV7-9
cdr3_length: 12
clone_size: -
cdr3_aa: ASSWGPAGFEQY

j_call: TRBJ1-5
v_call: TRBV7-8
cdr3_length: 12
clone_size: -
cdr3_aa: ASSSGQYNQPQH

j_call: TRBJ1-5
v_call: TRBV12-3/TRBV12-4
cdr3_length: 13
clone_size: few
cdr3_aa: ASSARQASNQPQH

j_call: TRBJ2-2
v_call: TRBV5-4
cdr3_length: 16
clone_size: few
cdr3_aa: ASSGGTSGGPNTGELF

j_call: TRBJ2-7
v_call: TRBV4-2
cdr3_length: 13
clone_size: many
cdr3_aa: ASSQGMRGLGEQY

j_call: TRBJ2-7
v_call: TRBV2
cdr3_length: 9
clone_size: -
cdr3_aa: ASRSSYEQY

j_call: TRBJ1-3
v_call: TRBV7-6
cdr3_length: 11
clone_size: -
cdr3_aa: ASSLQAGNTIY

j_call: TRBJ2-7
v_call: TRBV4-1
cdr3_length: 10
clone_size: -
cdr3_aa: ASSQQTYEQY

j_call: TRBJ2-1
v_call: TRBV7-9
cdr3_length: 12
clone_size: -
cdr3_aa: ASSGQLLSEEQF

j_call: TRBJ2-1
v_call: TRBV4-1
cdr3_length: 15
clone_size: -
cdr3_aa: ASSDRLAGSSYNEQF

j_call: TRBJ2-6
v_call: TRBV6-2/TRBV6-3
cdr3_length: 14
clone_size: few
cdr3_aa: ASSPLVKAGANVLT

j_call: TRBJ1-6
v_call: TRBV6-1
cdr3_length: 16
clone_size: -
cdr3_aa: ASTSGRVMPSEFSPLH

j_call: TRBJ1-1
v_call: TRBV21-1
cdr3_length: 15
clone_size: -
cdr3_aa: ASSTRQGTGTNTEAF

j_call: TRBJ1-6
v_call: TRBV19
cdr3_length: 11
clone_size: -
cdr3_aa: ASSTNPSAPLH

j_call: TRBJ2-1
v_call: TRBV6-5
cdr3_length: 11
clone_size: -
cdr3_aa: ASGQGSRNEQF

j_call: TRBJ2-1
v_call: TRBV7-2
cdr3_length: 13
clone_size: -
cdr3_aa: ASSQGLAVYNEQF